Presented here are 14 T cell receptor beta chains from one specimen sequenced in a study of blood T cell repertoires in COVID-19. Using immunoSEQ multiplex PCR, the repertoire was profiled, and TCRdb retains in-frame clones only, with some absent. The profile shows 25,000 to 30,000 clones, around 95% of them singletons. What was sequenced was peripheral blood. The receptors originated from a human donor with active COVID-19. The donor label of this sample is uncertain.

The DNA of the CDR3 is TGTGCCAGCCTAGGGGGCTCCTACGAGCAGTACTTC. Amino acid sequence: CASLGGSYEQYF. V is TRBV2 and J is TRBJ2-7; perhaps TRBD1 as D (6 bases). Germline lookup yields CDR1 SNHLY and CDR2 FYNNEI. The V gene lost 8 bases and the J gene lost 0 bases, with 8 bases spanning the gap. CDR3 length equals 12 residues.

The chain employs TRBV20-1 and TRBJ2-5, with unresolved D. V shed 3 bases and J shed 5 bases, with 16 bases lying between them. Per the germline V gene, CDR1 is DFQATT and CDR2 is SNEGSKA (reference sequence). CDR3 length equals 14 residues. The CDR3 region is CSASGLPKWETQYF. The CDR3 DNA reads as TGCAGTGCTAGTGGTTTGCCTAAGTGGGAGACCCAGTACTTC.

The V call is TRBV18, the J call TRBJ1-1; D possibly corresponds to TRBD1 (5 bases). Germline values: CDR1 KGHSH, CDR2 LQKENI. The length of the CDR3 is 14 residues. V was cut by 3 bases and J by 6 bases, with 14 bases left in between. The CDR3 reads CASSPVSGFAEAFF. As DNA, the CDR3 is TGTGCCAGCTCACCTGTTTCAGGGTTCGCTGAAGCTTTCTTT.

V usage is TRBV9 and J usage is TRBJ2-1, with TRBD1 matching 7 bases. Germline CDR1 is SGDLS and CDR2 is YYNGEE. The CDR3 runs 19 residues. The V segment lost 2 bases and the J segment 5 bases; nucleotides outside the gene matches: 19. CDR3 DNA sequence: TGTGCCAGCAGCGTGGGACCAGTAGAGGTCAGGGGGATACACAATGAGCAGTTCTTC. It translates to CASSVGPVEVRGIHNEQFF. The full variable domain, its missing parts supplied by reference TRBV9 and TRBJ2-1, is DSGVTQTPKHLITATGQRVTLRCSPRSGDLSVYWYQQSLDQGLQFLIQYYNGEERAKGNILERFSAQQFPDLHSELNLSSLELGDSALYFCASSVGPVEVRGIHNEQFFGPGTRLTVL.

The J gene is TRBJ1-2, the V gene TRBV11-2; 7 bases agree with TRBD1. Germline assignment: CDR1 SGHAT and CDR2 FQNNGV. V was pared by 0 bases and J by 0 bases, with 4 bases of the junction left unmatched. CDR3 length equals 16 residues. The CDR3 sequence: CASSLDWGQPNYGYTF. The CDR3 region has the DNA TGTGCCAGCAGCTTAGATTGGGGACAGCCTAACTATGGCTACACCTTC. The variable domain in full, completed from reference TRBV11-2 and TRBJ1-2, reads EAGVAQSPRYKIIEKRQSVAFWCNPISGHATLYWYQQILGQGPKLLIQFQNNGVVDDSQLPKDRFSAERLKGVDSTLKIQPAKLEDSAVYLCASSLDWGQPNYGYTFGSGTRLTVV.

This sequence joins TRBV18 and TRBJ2-7; D is perhaps TRBD2 (5 bases). Germline CDR1 is KGHSH and CDR2 is LQKENI. Trimming cost V 2 bases and J 0 bases, with 8 bases left between them. CDR3 size: 14 residues. DNA for the CDR3: TGTGCCAGCTCACCAACGGGGTCCTCCTACGAGCAGTACTTC. This sequence encodes CASSPTGSSYEQYF.

This rearrangement joins TRBV18 to TRBJ2-5; D may be TRBD2 (6 bases). Trimming left V 3 bases short and J 1 base short, with 9 bases between. Germline V gene data show CDR1 as KGHSH and CDR2 as LQKENI. The CDR3 has 14 residues. CDR3 DNA: TGTGCCAGCTCACCCATCGGGAGCCAAGAGACCCAGTACTTC. This sequence encodes CASSPIGSQETQYF.

The chain recombines TRBV6-5 with TRBJ2-1, with TRBD1 as a possible D gene (6 bases). CDR1 MNHEY and CDR2 SVGAGI come from the germline V gene. Trimming removed 7 bases at V and 3 bases at J, with 13 bases between. This CDR3 spans 14 amino acids. CDR3 coding DNA: TGTGCCAGCACCTGGACAGTGAACTACAATGAGCAGTTCTTC. Its protein product is CASTWTVNYNEQFF.

This rearrangement joins TRBV12-3 or TRBV12-4 to TRBJ1-5; unclear D gene. The ends were cut back, 1 base at V and 10 bases at J, with 5 bases in the middle. The CDR3 has 11 residues. CDR3 in amino acids: CASSLDRPQHF. CDR3 nucleotides: TGTGCCAGCAGTTTAGATCGTCCCCAGCATTTT.

The rearrangement uses TRBV29-1 and TRBJ1-1; the match to TRBD1 covers 7 bases. The junction had 11 bases not matched to a gene; V was cut back by 4 bases and J by 0 bases. Per germline, CDR1 SQVTM and CDR2 ANQGSEA. This CDR3 is built from 16 residues. CDR3 residues: CSVVGQASVMNTEAFF. The CDR3 DNA is TGCAGCGTTGTAGGACAGGCGAGCGTCATGAACACTGAAGCTTTCTTT. Combining the CDR3 with reference TRBV29-1 and TRBJ1-1 gives the whole variable domain SAVISQKPSRDICQRGTSLTIQCQVDSQVTMMFWYRQQPGQSLTLIATANQGSEATYESGFVIDKFPISRPNLTFSTLTVSNMSPEDSSIYLCSVVGQASVMNTEAFFGQGTRLTVV.

The chain joins TRBV6-5 to TRBJ2-1, with TRBD1 matching 7 bases. Germline V gene sequence: CDR1 MNHEY, CDR2 SVGAGI. After removal of 10 bases from V and 4 bases from J, the junction contained 10 bases not matched to a gene. CDR3 length: 14 residues. The CDR3 region is CATQGQRFYNEQFF. The DNA of the CDR3 is TGTGCCACACAGGGACAGAGGTTTTACAATGAGCAGTTCTTC.

This chain links TRBV5-4 with TRBJ2-3, with 11 bases identical to TRBD2. The CDR3 has 14 amino acids. With V trimmed by 2 bases and J by 7 bases, 3 bases remained unmatched. Germline values: CDR1 SGHNT, CDR2 YYREEE (reference sequence). The CDR3: CASSFSGGANTQYF. In DNA form, the CDR3 reads TGTGCCAGCAGCTTTAGCGGGGGGGCAAATACGCAGTATTTT.

The gene calls are TRBV7-8 and TRBJ2-2; TRBD2 aligns across 7 bases. This CDR3 comprises 17 residues. Germline assignment: CDR1 SGHVS and CDR2 FQNEAQ. The V segment lost 2 bases and the J segment 0 bases; nucleotides outside the gene matches: 6. CDR3 DNA sequence: TGTGCCAGCAGCTTAAAGGTCGGGGGGACGAACACCGGGGAGCTGTTTTTT. Protein product: CASSLKVGGTNTGELFF.

The chain carries TRBV24-1 and TRBJ1-1; D is undetermined. The V end lost 2 bases, the J end lost 0 bases, and 9 bases lay between the germline ends. Germline V gives CDR1 KGHDR, CDR2 SFDVKD. CDR3 size: 15 residues. The CDR3 DNA reads as TGTGCCACCAGTGATTCTCAGGATCTGAACACTGAAGCTTTCTTT. Translated, it gives CATSDSQDLNTEAFF.